This T cell receptor beta chain appears in the sequencing data of a study of T cell responses to AZD1222 COVID-19 vaccine. Combined were second doses at about 4 or about 12 weeks. About this clone: Its antigen is currently unknown.

This CDR3 has 15 amino acids. Germline V gene lookup returns CDR1 SGDLS and CDR2 YYNGEE. The junction had 2 bases not matched to a gene; V was cut back by 1 base and J by 6 bases. Assay used: immunoSEQ multiplex PCR; TCRdb lists only in-frame clones, some missing. The table includes about 270,000 clones, 90% to 95% detected once. Regarding the study as a whole: Mostly white British, mostly female donors; authors suggested clonal diversity may be underestimated.

This chain uses TRBV9 with TRBJ2-2; 11 bases are shared with TRBD2. The sequence came from an adult who received the AZD1222 COVID-19 vaccine. The input for sequencing was peripheral blood, taken 28 days after the second AZD1222 dose. Here the CDR3 reads CASSVIAGGSGELFF. DNA for the CDR3: TGTGCCAGCAGCGTAATAGCGGGAGGGTCCGGGGAGCTGTTTTTT.